Shown below are 19 T cell receptor beta chains from a single sample sequenced in a study of blood T cell repertoires in COVID-19 (dated by TCRdb to 2018 to 2020). The library came from the immunoSEQ multiplex PCR assay. Here the immuneACCESS table is served through TCRdb, limited to in-frame sequences with V and J called. Missing clones are a known gap in these copies; in checked studies unresolved V genes cover under half, and the rest lacks a known reason. This sample holds approximately 59,000 clones; 89% were observed only once. Roughly 20% of the sample is taken by the ten largest. The sample comprised peripheral blood. These receptor sequences come from a human donor in a cohort sampled during active COVID-19.

The rearrangement uses TRBV5-4 and TRBJ1-2, with 10 bases identical to TRBD1. V shed 10 bases and J 2 bases; nucleotides not matched to a gene: 8. The CDR3 spans 14 residues. Germline lookup yields CDR1 SGHNT and CDR2 YYREEE (reference sequence). The CDR3 DNA reads TGTGCCGTGGGGGAGGACAGGGGGAACTATGGCTACACCTTC. Its translation is CAVGEDRGNYGYTF.

In regard to this clone: The same CDR3 can be traced to other DNA sequences in this sample. V gene TRBV18 combines with J gene TRBJ1-5, with 7 bases matching TRBD1. The CDR3 totals 15 residues. With V trimmed by 3 bases and J by 0 bases, 2 bases remained unmatched. Germline CDR1 KGHSH, CDR2 LQKENI. DNA for the CDR3: TGTGCCAGCTCACCGGGACAGAATAGCAATCAGCCCCAGCATTTT. Translation gives CASSPGQNSNQPQHF.

V gene TRBV11-1 combines with J gene TRBJ2-3; a weak D match, TRBD2 (6 bases). The V gene's germline CDR1 is SGHAT and CDR2 FQDESV (reference sequence). The CDR3 has 13 amino acids. The V end was cut by 2 bases, the J end by 5 bases, with 8 bases between. This CDR3 is CASSLRAGDTQYF. As DNA, the CDR3 is TGTGCCAGCAGCTTAAGAGCGGGAGATACGCAGTATTTT.

This rearrangement joins TRBV7-2 to TRBJ2-3; D remains unclear. This CDR3 region has 13 residues. Trimming pared 5 bases from V and 3 bases from J, leaving 9 bases between. Germline V gives CDR1 SGHTA, CDR2 FQGNSA. CDR3 nucleotides: TGTGCCAGCAGCCCGAGTTGGACAGATACGCAGTATTTT. Translating gives CASSPSWTDTQYF.

This sequence joins TRBV18 and TRBJ2-7; TRBD1 matches at 9 bases. The CDR3 sequence is 14 residues long. CDR1 and CDR2 from the germline V gene are KGHSH and LQKENI. Trimming took 3 bases from V and 4 from J; bases not matched to a gene: 4. This CDR3 reads CASSPRDRVYEQYF. CDR3 DNA sequence: TGTGCCAGCTCACCCCGGGACAGGGTATACGAGCAGTACTTC.

The V call is TRBV7-2, the J call TRBJ1-1, with D maybe TRBD1 (5 bases). The CDR3 covers 15 residues. The V end was cut by 5 bases, the J end by 4 bases, with 17 bases between. The V gene's germline CDR1 is SGHTA and CDR2 FQGNSA. In DNA, the CDR3 is TGTGCCAGCAGCCCCGGTGGGGGGTTGAGCACTGAAGCTTTCTTT. This encodes CASSPGGGLSTEAFF.

The chain combines TRBV3-1 (or the pseudogene TRBV3-2) with TRBJ2-5; D is perhaps TRBD2 (5 bases). This CDR3 has 15 residues. The V gene's germline CDR1 is LGHDT and CDR2 YNNKEL (reference sequence). V lost 0 bases and J 9 bases, leaving 17 bases between the germline ends. As DNA, the CDR3 is TGTGCCAGCAGCCAAGAATATAGATCCGCCGGGGCCCAGTACTTC. Protein: CASSQEYRSAGAQYF.

The chain joins TRBV5-6 to TRBJ2-1; TRBD2 is a possible D gene (5 bases). The germline gives CDR1 SGHDT, CDR2 YYEEEE. The germline V and J ends were trimmed by 0 bases and 10 bases, with 14 bases remaining between them. The CDR3 spans 14 residues. The CDR3 nucleotides read TGTGCCAGCAGCTTGGTTGCATCTCGGGGAGAGCAGTTCTTC. This codes for CASSLVASRGEQFF. Drawing the rest from reference TRBV5-6 and TRBJ2-1, the complete variable domain is DAGVTQSPTHLIKTRGQQVTLRCSPKSGHDTVSWYQQALGQGPQFIFQYYEEEERQRGNFPDRFSGHQFPNYSSELNVNALLLGDSALYLCASSLVASRGEQFFGPGTRLTVL.

J is TRBJ2-6 and V is TRBV7-2; D gene ambiguous. Trimming stripped 2 bases from V and 4 bases from J, with 6 bases between. Germline V lookup: CDR1 SGHTA, CDR2 FQGNSA. The CDR3 spans 14 residues. The CDR3 nucleotides are TGTGCCAGCAGCTTATTTCAGGGGGCCAACGTCCTGACTTTC. This translates into CASSLFQGANVLTF.

J is TRBJ1-5 and V is TRBV2; TRBD1 matches 9 bases. The CDR3 loop spans 14 amino acids. V lost 4 bases and J lost 6; bases outside the gene matches: 4. From germline, CDR1 is SNHLY and CDR2 FYNNEI. This CDR3 is CASSGTGVRQPQHF. The CDR3 coding sequence is TGTGCCAGCAGTGGGACAGGGGTCCGTCAGCCCCAGCATTTT.

V gene TRBV14 combines with J gene TRBJ2-7; 10 positions agree with TRBD2. J lost 2 bases, V lost 3 bases, and 4 bases had no gene match. The CDR3 is 15 residues long. Germline V gene data show CDR1 as SGHDN and CDR2 as FVKESK. The CDR3 DNA reads TGTGCCAGCAGCCATTTAGCGGGGGGTCCCTACGAGCAGTACTTC. Its protein is CASSHLAGGPYEQYF.

In this sample, this clone turned up a few times. This chain uses TRBV20-1 with TRBJ1-2, with unresolved D. The V and J ends lost 3 bases and 2 bases respectively, with 7 bases between them. Germline V CDR1 and CDR2: DFQATT, SNEGSKA (reference sequence). The CDR3 consists of 12 residues. CDR3 protein: CSASWQNYGYTF. The CDR3 nucleotides read TGCAGTGCTAGTTGGCAGAACTATGGCTACACCTTC.

The chain is built from TRBV9 and TRBJ1-1; TRBD1 matches 9 bases. V was pared by 1 base and J by 1 base, with 2 bases of the junction left unmatched. The CDR3 is 15 residues long. Germline V gives CDR1 SGDLS, CDR2 YYNGEE. Here the CDR3 DNA reads TGTGCCAGCAGCGTATCGGGACAGGGGAACACTGAAGCTTTCTTT. Its protein product is CASSVSGQGNTEAFF. Drawing the rest from reference TRBV9 and TRBJ1-1, the complete variable domain is DSGVTQTPKHLITATGQRVTLRCSPRSGDLSVYWYQQSLDQGLQFLIQYYNGEERAKGNILERFSAQQFPDLHSELNLSSLELGDSALYFCASSVSGQGNTEAFFGQGTRLTVV.

The gene calls are TRBV7-2 and TRBJ2-1; 10 bases map to TRBD2. The germline CDR1 and CDR2 sequences are SGHTA and FQGNSA. CDR3 length: 15 amino acids. Trimming cost V 5 bases and J 9 bases; bases outside gene matches: 10. The CDR3 protein is CASSKAGGVRGEQFF. In DNA form, the CDR3 reads TGTGCCAGCAGCAAAGCGGGGGGGGTAAGGGGTGAGCAGTTCTTC.

The genes are TRBV4-3 and TRBJ2-5, with 7 nucleotides matching TRBD2. The CDR3 spans 15 residues. V lost 1 base to trimming and J lost 5 bases; unmatched junction nucleotides: 7. CDR1 LGHNA and CDR2 YSLEER come from the germline V gene. The CDR3 nucleotides read TGCGCCAGCAGCCAAGGGAAGACTAGCTGGGAGACCCAGTACTTC. Its translation is CASSQGKTSWETQYF.

This rearrangement joins TRBV2 to TRBJ1-5, with D possibly being TRBD1 (5 bases). The CDR3 extends over 14 amino acids. CDR1 and CDR2 (germline): SNHLY, FYNNEI. V was shortened by 4 bases and J by 7 bases, with 14 bases between the two germline ends. The CDR3: CASSVGQAGQPQHF. The DNA for the CDR3 is TGTGCCAGCAGTGTGGGGCAGGCCGGCCAGCCCCAGCATTTT.

The chain has TRBV3-1 (or the pseudogene TRBV3-2) and TRBJ1-1; D remains ambiguous. The V gene lost 2 bases and the J gene lost 8 bases, with 6 bases spanning the gap. The CDR3 loop spans 11 amino acids. Germline lookup yields CDR1 LGHDT and CDR2 YNNKEL (reference sequence). The CDR3 DNA reads as TGTGCCAGCAGCCAAACGAGAGAAGCTTTCTTT. Residues: CASSQTREAFF.

The chain links TRBV3-1 (or the pseudogene TRBV3-2) to TRBJ2-3; 9 nucleotides agree with TRBD1. The CDR3 is 18 residues long. The germline V gene encodes CDR1 LGHDT and CDR2 YNNKEL (reference sequence). V was clipped by 4 bases and J by 8 bases; unmatched bases: 19. CDR3: CASSPARSRDRDEGTQYF. Here the CDR3 DNA reads TGTGCCAGCAGCCCTGCTAGATCCCGGGACAGGGATGAAGGTACGCAGTATTTT.

About this clone: This CDR3 is missing its conserved last phenylalanine or tryptophan, likely due to a read error. V gene TRBV6-5 combines with J gene TRBJ1-2; 8 bases match TRBD1. The CDR3 extends over 14 amino acids. V dropped 6 bases and J dropped 2; count of bases not matched to a gene: 5. Germline V gene lookup returns CDR1 MNHEY and CDR2 SVGAGI. CDR3 sequence reads: CASRETGANYGYTL. The CDR3 DNA reads TGTGCCAGCAGGGAGACAGGGGCAAACTATGGCTACACCCTC.